This entry describes one TCR beta chain. It was template switching that added a universal primer site, and there were unique molecular identifiers on the cDNA. One entry per CDR3 protein results from TCRdb running MiXCR on the 5' RACE reads. Found here are about 500,000 distinct CDR3 sequences, approximately 15% of them singletons; the top ten hold 0.95% to 1%. These data are taken from a study of identical twins. The sample also formed part of further work on yellow fever vaccine responses in identical twins.

This receptor was obtained from a young woman in good health. The sample was CD4+ T cells sorted from blood.

The CDR3 spells CASQTTGEETQYF. The CDR3, as DNA: TGTGCCAGCCAAACAACGGGTGAGGAGACCCAGTACTTC. The chain has TRBV18 and TRBJ2-5; D not resolved. V dropped 8 bases and J dropped 5 bases, with 15 bases sitting between them. Germline CDR1 KGHSH, CDR2 LQKENI. The CDR3 is 13 amino acids.